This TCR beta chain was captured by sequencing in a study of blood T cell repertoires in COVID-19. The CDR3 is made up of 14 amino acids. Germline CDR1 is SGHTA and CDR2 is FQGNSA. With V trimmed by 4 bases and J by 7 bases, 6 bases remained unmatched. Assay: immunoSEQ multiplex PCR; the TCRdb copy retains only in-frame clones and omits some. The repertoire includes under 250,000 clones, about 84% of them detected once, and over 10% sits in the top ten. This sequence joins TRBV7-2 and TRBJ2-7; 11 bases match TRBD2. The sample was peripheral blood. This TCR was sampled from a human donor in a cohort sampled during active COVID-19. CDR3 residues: CASSSLAGGSEQYF. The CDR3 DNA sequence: TGTGCCAGCAGCTCTCTAGCGGGAGGTTCGGAGCAGTACTTC.